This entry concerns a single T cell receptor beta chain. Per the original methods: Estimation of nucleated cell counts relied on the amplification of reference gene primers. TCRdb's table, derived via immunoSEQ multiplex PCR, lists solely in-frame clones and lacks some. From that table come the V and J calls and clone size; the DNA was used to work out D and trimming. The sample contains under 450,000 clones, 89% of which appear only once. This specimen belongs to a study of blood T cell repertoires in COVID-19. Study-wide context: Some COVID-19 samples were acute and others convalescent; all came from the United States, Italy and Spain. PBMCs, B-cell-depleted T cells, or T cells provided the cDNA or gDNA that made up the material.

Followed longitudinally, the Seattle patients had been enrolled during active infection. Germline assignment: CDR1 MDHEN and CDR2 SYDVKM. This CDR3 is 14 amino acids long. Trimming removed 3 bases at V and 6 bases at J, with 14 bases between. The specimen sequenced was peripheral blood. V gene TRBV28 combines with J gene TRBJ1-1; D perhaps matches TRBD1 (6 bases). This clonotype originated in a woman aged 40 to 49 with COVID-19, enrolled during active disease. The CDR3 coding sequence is TGTGCCAGCAGTTTCTCAGGGGCCGCAGCTGAAGCTTTCTTT. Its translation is CASSFSGAAAEAFF.